What follows describes a single T cell receptor beta chain. This entry comes from a study of shared T cell receptors in the human thymus. The CDR3 has 15 residues. The V gene end was trimmed by 6 bases and the J gene end by 3 bases; junction bases not matched to a gene: 7. Germline V gene sequence: CDR1 MNHEY, CDR2 SVGAGI. Libraries were prepared by immunoSEQ multiplex PCR; TCRdb keeps only in-frame clonotypes and omits some of them. The table has hundreds of thousands of clones, around 78% seen once; the top ten hold about 0.013%. These data also featured in a second study, about human thymus T cells. That study adds: Infants served as donors; they were healthy and Finnish and were having corrective surgery for congenital heart defects. Corrective heart surgery yielded the resections from which the thymus tissue came. Thymic and blood repertoires showed apparently biased V and J gene usage. Related research reported highly overlapping thymic repertoires among unrelated individuals.

The source is a boy under two years old with a congenital heart defect. The J gene is TRBJ2-7, the V gene TRBV6-5, with 11 positions matching TRBD1. The specimen was thymocytes. The chain's CDR3 is CASSPRDRGNYEQYF. In DNA form, the CDR3 reads TGTGCCAGCAGCCCAAGGGACAGGGGGAACTACGAGCAGTACTTC.